The source of this T cell receptor beta chain is a study of shared clonotypes between healthy human individuals. Naive CD8 cells, CD45RO-negative and positively selected for CCR7, excluded terminally differentiated effector memory CD45RA+ cells. Study results and limitations: What naive subsets generally showed was a larger estimated richness than memory subsets showed. Sampling was confined to blood; repertoires within tissues likely differ.

The CDR3 totals 13 residues. The germline gives CDR1 SGHDT, CDR2 YYEEEE. V shed 5 bases and J shed 7 bases, with 16 bases lying between them. In the original workflow: Filtering differed for immunoSEQ, which gave only junction sequences without quality scores. TCRdb's copy holds only in-frame clones and misses some; the assay was immunoSEQ multiplex PCR. That table supplies the V and J calls and clone size; D and trimming were determined from the DNA. The data hold roughly 1,800,000 clones, with less than 95% observed a single time. With regard to this clone: Its antigen is not identified.

The sequence came from a man between 18 and 29 years old in good health. The chain couples TRBV5-6 to TRBJ2-7; a weak D match, TRBD2 (5 bases). Sequencing used naive CD8+ T cells sorted from blood. CDR3: CASRRAGLGEQYF. CDR3 bases: TGTGCCAGCAGGAGGGCCGGCTTGGGAGAGCAGTACTTC.